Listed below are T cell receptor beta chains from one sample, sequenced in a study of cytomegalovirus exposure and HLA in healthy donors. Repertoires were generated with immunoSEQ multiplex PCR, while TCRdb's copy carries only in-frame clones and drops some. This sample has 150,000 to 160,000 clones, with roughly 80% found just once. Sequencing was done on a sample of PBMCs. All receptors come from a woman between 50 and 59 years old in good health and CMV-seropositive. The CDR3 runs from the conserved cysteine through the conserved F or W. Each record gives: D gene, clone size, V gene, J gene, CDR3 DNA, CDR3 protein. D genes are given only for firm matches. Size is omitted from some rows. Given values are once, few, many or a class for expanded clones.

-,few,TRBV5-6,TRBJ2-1,TGTGCCAGCAGCTTCGAACAGTCCGGTGAGCAGTTCTTC,CASSFEQSGEQFF
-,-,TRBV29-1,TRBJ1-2,TGCAGCGTTGAAGACGGACAGACCTATGGCTACACCTTC,CSVEDGQTYGYTF
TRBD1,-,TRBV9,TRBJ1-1,TGTGCCAGCAGCGTAGGGACAGGCCAGAACACTGAAGCTTTCTTT,CASSVGTGQNTEAFF
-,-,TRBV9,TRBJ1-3,TGTGCCAGCAGCGCGGGAGGATTTGGAAACACCATATATTTT,CASSAGGFGNTIYF
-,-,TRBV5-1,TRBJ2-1,TGCGCCAGCCGCCGGGTGGATTTTGTCAATGAGCAGTTCTTC,CASRRVDFVNEQFF
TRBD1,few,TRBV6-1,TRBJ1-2,TGTGCCAGCAGTGCAACCACGACCGGGACAGCAAACTATGGCTACACCTTC,CASSATTTGTANYGYTF
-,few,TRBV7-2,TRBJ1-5,TGTGCCAGCAGCTTAAGCCTACCGGGGCAGCCCCAGCATTTT,CASSLSLPGQPQHF
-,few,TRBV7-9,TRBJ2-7,TGTGCCAGCAGCTTAGACAGGGCCGTCTACGAGCAGTACTTC,CASSLDRAVYEQYF
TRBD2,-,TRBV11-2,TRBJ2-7,TGTGCCAGCAGTACCCAGCGGGGCGCCTACGAGCAGTACTTC,CASSTQRGAYEQYF
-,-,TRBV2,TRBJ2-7,TGTGCCAGCAGAGGGGACTTCCGGGATAACGAGCAGTACTTC,CASRGDFRDNEQYF
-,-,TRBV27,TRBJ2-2,TGTGCCAGCAGTCCCCCCCAGGGCGGGGAGCTGTTTTTT,CASSPPQGGELFF
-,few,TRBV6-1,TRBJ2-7,TGTGCCAGCAGTGAAGTCCCCCGTGCGGGGGCGGGCGAGCAGTACTTC,CASSEVPRAGAGEQYF
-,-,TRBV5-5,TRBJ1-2,TGTGCCAGCAGCTTGGAACAGTCCAACTATGGCTACACCTTC,CASSLEQSNYGYTF
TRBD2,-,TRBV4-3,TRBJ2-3,TGCGCCAGCAGCCCCGGGACTAGCGGGGAACGAGATACGCAGTATTTT,CASSPGTSGERDTQYF
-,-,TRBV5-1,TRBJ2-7,TGCGCCAGCAGCCCCAGCCCAGACAGAGGCCCGATCTACGAGCAGTACTTC,CASSPSPDRGPIYEQYF
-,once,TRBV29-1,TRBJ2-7,TGCAGCGTTGGCAGGACAAATTACGAGCAGTACTTC,CSVGRTNYEQYF
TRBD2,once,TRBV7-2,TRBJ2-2,TGTGCCAGCAGCTTAAGCGGGGGGCCCGGGGAGCTGTTTTTT,CASSLSGGPGELFF
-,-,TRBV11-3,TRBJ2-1,TGTGCCAGCAGCTTAGCTGGCGGAGGCCCCGGTGAGCAGTTCTTC,CASSLAGGGPGEQFF
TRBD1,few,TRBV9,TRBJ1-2,TGTGCCAGCAGCAGGGGGCAAAATGGCTACACCTTC,CASSRGQNGYTF
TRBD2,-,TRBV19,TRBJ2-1,TGTGCCAGTAGTTTCCAGCGGGGGGGCCTGAACAATGAGCAGTTCTTC,CASSFQRGGLNNEQFF
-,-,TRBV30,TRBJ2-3,TGTGCCTGGAGTGTTTGGGGGGTCACAGATACGCAGTATTTT,CAWSVWGVTDTQYF
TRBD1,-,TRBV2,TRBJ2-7,TGTGCCAGCACTAGGGGGCCCTACGAGCAGTACTTC,CASTRGPYEQYF
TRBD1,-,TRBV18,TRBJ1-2,TGTGCCAGCTCACTCGCAGAAGACAGGGCGGGCTATGGCTACACCTTC,CASSLAEDRAGYGYTF
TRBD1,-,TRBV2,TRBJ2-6,TGTGCCAGCAGTGTCTTCAGTGGTGACAGGGGGCTGTCTGGGGCCAACGTCCTGACTTTC,CASSVFSGDRGLSGANVLTF
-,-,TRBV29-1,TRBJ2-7,TGCAGCGTTGACAGGGGACATTTGCAGTACTTC,CSVDRGHLQYF
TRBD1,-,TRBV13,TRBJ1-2,TGTGCCAGCAGCCCGATCGACAGGGTTTACGGCTACACCTTC,CASSPIDRVYGYTF
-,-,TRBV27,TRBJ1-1,TGTGCCAGCAGATTTATTGGGCGGGGGACTGAAGCTTTCTTT,CASRFIGRGTEAFF
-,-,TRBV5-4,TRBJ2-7,TGTGCCAGCAGCTTGGCCCCTCGGGACGAGCAGTACTTC,CASSLAPRDEQYF
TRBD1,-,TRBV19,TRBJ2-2,TGTGCCAGTAGGCTACAGGGGGCAATGGACACCGGGGAGCTGTTTTTT,CASRLQGAMDTGELFF
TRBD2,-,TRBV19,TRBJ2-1,TGTGCCAGTACTAATCTAGCGGGGGGCCGGGGGGAGAATGAGCAGTTCTTC,CASTNLAGGRGENEQFF
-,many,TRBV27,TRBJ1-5,TGTGCCAGCAGTAAGCAGGGGCTGGGCAATCAGCCCCAGCATTTT,CASSKQGLGNQPQHF
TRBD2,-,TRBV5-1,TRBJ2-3,TGCGCCAGCAGCTTGGTAGCGGGGGAGGATACGCAGTATTTT,CASSLVAGEDTQYF
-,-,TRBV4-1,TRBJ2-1,TGCGCCAGCAGCCAAGGTTATTCCTACAATGAGCAGTTCTTC,CASSQGYSYNEQFF
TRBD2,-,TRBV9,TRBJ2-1,TGTGCCAGCAGCGCACCGACTAGCGGGGGTTACAATGAGCAGTTCTTC,CASSAPTSGGYNEQFF
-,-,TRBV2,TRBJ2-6,TGTGCCAGCAGTTACAGTGGTAGGGCCAACGTCCTGACTTTC,CASSYSGRANVLTF
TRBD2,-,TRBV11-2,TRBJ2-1,TGTGCCAGCAGCTCCCCCGGGACTAGCGCCAATGAGCAGTTCTTC,CASSSPGTSANEQFF
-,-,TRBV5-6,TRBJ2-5,TGTGCCAGCAGCTTAGTGGACAGCCTAAGGGAGACCCAGTACTTC,CASSLVDSLRETQYF